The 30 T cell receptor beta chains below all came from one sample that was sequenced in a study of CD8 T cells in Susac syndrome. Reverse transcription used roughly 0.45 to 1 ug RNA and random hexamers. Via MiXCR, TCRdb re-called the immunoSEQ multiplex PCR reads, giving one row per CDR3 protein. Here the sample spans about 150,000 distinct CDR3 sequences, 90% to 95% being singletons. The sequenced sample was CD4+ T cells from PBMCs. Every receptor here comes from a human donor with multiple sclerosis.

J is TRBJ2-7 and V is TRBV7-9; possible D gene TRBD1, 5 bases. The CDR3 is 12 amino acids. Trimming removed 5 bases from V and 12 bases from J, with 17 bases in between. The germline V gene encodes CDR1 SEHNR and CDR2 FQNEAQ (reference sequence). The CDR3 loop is CASSPPAREWYF. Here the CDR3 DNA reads TGTGCCAGCAGCCCTCCGGCCAGGGAATGGTACTTC.

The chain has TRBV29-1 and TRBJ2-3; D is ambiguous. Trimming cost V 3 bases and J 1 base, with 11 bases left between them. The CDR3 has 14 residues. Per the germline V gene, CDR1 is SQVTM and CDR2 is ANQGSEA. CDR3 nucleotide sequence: TGCAGCGTTGAGCGGAACCGAGGCACAGATACGCAGTATTTT. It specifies CSVERNRGTDTQYF.

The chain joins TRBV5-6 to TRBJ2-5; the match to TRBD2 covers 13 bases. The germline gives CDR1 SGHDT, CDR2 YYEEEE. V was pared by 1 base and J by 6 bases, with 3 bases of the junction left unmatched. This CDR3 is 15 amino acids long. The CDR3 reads CASSLTSGGAQTQYF. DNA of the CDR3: TGTGCCAGCAGCTTGACTAGCGGGGGGGCCCAGACCCAGTACTTC.

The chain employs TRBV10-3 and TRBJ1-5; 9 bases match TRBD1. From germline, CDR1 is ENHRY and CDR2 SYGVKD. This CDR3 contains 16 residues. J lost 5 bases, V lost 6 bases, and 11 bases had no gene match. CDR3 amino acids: CAIRPAGTGSHQPQHF. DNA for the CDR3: TGTGCCATCAGGCCAGCCGGGACAGGGTCTCATCAGCCCCAGCATTTT.

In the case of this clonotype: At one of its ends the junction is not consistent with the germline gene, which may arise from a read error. CDR3 residues: CSPRSGLMNTEAFF. The CDR3 nucleotides are TGCAGTCCTAGATCAGGACTGATGAACACTGAAGCTTTCTTT. The genes are TRBV20-1 and TRBJ1-1; D is uncertain. The CDR3 length is 14 residues. Looked up from germline, CDR1 is DFQATT and CDR2 is SNEGSKA (reference sequence).

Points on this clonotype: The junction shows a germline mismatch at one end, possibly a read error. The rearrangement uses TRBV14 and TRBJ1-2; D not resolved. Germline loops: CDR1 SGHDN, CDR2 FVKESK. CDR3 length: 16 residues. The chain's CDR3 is CASNQDMSRIKGGYTF. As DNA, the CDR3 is TGTGCCAGCAACCAAGATATGAGCAGGATCAAGGGCGGCTACACCTTC.

The CDR3 coding sequence is TGTGCCAGCAGCGTGGCAGGGCTCGACACTGAAGCTTTCTTT. This translates into CASSVAGLDTEAFF. The chain couples TRBV9 to TRBJ1-1; D is possibly TRBD1 (5 bases). V was pared by 2 bases and J by 3 bases, with 11 bases between. CDR1 and CDR2 (germline): SGDLS, YYNGEE. This CDR3 is built from 14 residues.

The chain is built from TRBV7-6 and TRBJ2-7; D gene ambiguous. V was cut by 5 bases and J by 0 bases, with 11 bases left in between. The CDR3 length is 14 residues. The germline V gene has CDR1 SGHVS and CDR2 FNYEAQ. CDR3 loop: CASSRNPSSYEQYF. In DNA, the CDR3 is TGTGCCAGCAGCCGAAACCCGAGCTCCTACGAGCAGTACTTC.

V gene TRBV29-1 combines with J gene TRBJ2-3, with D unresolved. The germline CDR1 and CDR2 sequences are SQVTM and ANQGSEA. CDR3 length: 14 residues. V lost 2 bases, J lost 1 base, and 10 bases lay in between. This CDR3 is CSVESSDGTDTQYF. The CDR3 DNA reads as TGCAGCGTTGAATCCTCGGATGGCACAGATACGCAGTATTTT.

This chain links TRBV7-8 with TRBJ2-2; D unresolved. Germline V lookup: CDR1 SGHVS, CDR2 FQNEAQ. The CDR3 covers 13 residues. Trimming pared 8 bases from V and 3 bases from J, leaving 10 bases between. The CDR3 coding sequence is TGTGCCAGCCCCAACGACGACACCGGGGAGCTGTTTTTT. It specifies CASPNDDTGELFF. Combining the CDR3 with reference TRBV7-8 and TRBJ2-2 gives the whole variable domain GAGVSQSPRYKVAKRGQDVALRCDPISGHVSLFWYQQALGQGPEFLTYFQNEAQLDKSGLPSDRFFAERPEGSVSTLKIQRTQQEDSAVYLCASPNDDTGELFFGEGSRLTVL.

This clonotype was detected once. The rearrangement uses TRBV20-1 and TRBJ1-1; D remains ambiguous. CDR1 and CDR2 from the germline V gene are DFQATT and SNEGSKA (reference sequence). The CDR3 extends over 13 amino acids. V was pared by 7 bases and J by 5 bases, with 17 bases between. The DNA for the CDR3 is TGCAGTGTACGGGGTACTGGGAAAACTGAAGCTTTCTTT. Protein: CSVRGTGKTEAFF.

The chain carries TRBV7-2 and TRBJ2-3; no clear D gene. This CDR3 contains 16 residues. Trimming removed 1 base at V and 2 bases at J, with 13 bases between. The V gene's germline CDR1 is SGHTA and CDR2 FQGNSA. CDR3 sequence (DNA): TGTGCCAGCAGCTTAGGAGTGGGAATCAACACAGATACGCAGTATTTT. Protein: CASSLGVGINTDTQYF.

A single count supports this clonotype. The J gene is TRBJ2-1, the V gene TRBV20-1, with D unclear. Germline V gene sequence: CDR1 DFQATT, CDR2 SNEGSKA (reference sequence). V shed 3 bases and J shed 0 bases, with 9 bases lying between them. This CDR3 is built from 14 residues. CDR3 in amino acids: CSASAGHSYNEQFF. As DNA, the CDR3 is TGCAGTGCTAGTGCCGGCCACTCCTACAATGAGCAGTTCTTC.

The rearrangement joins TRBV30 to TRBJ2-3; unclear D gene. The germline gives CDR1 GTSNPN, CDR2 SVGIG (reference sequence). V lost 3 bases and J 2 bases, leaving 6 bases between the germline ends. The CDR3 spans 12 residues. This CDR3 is CAWRPSTDTQYF. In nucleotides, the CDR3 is TGTGCCTGGAGACCCTCCACAGATACGCAGTATTTT.

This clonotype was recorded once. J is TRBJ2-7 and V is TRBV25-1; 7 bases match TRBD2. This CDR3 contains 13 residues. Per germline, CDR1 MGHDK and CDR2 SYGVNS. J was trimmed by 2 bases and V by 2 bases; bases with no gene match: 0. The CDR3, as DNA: TGTGCCAGCAGTGAAGCGGGAGCCTACGAGCAGTACTTC. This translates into CASSEAGAYEQYF.

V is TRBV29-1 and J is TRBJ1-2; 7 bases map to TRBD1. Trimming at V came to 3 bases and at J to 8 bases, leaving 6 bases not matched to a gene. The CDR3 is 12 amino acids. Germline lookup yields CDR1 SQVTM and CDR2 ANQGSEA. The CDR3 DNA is TGCAGCGTTGAGTCAGGGGGATGGGGCTACACCTTC. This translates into CSVESGGWGYTF.

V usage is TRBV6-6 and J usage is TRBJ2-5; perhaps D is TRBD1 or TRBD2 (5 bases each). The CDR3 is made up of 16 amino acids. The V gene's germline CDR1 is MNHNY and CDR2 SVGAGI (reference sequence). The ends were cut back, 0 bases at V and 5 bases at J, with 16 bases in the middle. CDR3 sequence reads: CASSYSAIQGGETQYF. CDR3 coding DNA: TGTGCCAGCAGTTACTCCGCGATTCAGGGCGGGGAGACCCAGTACTTC.

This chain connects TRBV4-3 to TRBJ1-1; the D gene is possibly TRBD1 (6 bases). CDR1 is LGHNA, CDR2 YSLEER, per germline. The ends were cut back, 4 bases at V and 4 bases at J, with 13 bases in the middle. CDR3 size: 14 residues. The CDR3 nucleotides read TGCGCCAGCAGCCCCTCGGGGGGGCCCACTGAAGCTTTCTTT. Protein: CASSPSGGPTEAFF.

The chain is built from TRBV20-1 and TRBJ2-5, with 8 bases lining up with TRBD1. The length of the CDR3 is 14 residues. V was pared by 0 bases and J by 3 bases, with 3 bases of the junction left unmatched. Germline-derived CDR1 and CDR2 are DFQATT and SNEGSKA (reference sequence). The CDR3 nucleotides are TGCAGTGCTAGAGATCTGACAGGGGAAGAGACCCAGTACTTC. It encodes CSARDLTGEETQYF.

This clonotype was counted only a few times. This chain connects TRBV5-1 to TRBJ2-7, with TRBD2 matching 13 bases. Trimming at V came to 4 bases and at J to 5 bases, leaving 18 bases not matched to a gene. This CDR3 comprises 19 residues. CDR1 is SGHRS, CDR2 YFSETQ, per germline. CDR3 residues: CASSPTLTSGRASSDEQYF. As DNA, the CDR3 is TGCGCCAGCAGCCCTACCTTAACTAGCGGGAGGGCCAGTAGCGACGAGCAGTACTTC.

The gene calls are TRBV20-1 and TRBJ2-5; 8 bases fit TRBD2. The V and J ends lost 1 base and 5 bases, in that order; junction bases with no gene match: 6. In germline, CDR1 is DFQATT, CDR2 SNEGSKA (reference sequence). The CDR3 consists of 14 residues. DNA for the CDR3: TGCAGTGCTAGAGTCTTGGGGACTAGGGAGACCCAGTACTTC. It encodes CSARVLGTRETQYF.

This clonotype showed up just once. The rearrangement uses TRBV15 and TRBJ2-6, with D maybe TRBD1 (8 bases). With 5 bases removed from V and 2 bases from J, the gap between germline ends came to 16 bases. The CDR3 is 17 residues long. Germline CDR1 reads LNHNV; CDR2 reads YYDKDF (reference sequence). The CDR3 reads CATSRRTGRAGANVLTF. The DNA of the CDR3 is TGTGCCACCAGCCGACGGACAGGGAGGGCTGGGGCCAACGTCCTGACTTTC.

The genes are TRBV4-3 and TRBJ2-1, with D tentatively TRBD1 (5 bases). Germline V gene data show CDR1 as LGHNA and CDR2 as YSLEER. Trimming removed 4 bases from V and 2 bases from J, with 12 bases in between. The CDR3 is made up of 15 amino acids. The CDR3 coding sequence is TGCGCCAGCAGCCGAACAGGTCACCCCTACAATGAGCAGTTCTTC. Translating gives CASSRTGHPYNEQFF.

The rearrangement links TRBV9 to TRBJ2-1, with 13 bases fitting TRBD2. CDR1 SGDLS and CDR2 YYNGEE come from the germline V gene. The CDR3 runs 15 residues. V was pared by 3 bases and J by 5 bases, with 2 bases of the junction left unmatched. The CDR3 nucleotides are TGTGCCAGCAGCGAGGGACTAGCGGGACACAATGAGCAGTTCTTC. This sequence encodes CASSEGLAGHNEQFF.

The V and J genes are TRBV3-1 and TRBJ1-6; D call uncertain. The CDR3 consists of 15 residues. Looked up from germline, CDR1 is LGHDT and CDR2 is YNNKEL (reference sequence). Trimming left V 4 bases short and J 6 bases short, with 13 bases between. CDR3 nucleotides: TGTGCCAGCAGCCCGTGGCAGGTCGGTAATTCACCCCTCCACTTT. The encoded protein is CASSPWQVGNSPLHF.

The CDR3 is CASSVDPTPQETQYF. The DNA of the CDR3 is TGTGCCAGCAGCGTAGACCCAACCCCACAAGAGACCCAGTACTTC. This chain joins TRBV9 and TRBJ2-5; the D is unclear. V lost 0 bases to trimming and J lost 2 bases, with 11 bases between them. The germline gives CDR1 SGDLS, CDR2 YYNGEE. The CDR3 has 15 amino acids.

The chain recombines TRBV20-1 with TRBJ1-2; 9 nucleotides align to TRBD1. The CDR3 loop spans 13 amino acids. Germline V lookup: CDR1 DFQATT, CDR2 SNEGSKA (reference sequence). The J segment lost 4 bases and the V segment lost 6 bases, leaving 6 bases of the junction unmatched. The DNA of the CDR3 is TGCAGTGCCCCTGGGACAGGGCGCTATGGCTACACCTTC. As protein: CSAPGTGRYGYTF.

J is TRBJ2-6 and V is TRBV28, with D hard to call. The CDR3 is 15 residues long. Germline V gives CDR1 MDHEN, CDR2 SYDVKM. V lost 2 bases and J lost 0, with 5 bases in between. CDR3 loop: CASSLKTSGANVLTF. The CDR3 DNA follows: TGTGCCAGCAGTTTAAAGACCTCTGGGGCCAACGTCCTGACTTTC.

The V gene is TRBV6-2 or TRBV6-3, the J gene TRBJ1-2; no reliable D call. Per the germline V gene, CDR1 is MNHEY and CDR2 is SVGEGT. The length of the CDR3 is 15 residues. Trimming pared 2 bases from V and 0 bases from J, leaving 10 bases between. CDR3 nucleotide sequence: TGTGCCAGCAGTTACGGATCAGTCACTAACTATGGCTACACCTTC. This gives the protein CASSYGSVTNYGYTF.

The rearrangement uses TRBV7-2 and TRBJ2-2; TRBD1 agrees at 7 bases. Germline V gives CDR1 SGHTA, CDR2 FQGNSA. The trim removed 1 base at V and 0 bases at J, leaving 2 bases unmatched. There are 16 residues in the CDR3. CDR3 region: CASSLGTGTNTGELFF. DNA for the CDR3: TGTGCCAGCAGCTTAGGGACAGGAACGAACACCGGGGAGCTGTTTTTT.